The 19 T cell receptor beta chains below were found in one sample sequenced in a study of blood T cell repertoires in COVID-19. Assay: immunoSEQ multiplex PCR; the TCRdb copy retains only in-frame clones and omits some. The table shows approximately 180,000 clones, with approximately 80% occurring only once. The sample comprised PBMCs or T cells enriched from blood (not recorded which). The source is a man aged 50 to 59 who had recovered from COVID-19.

This clone has more than one count but fewer than ten. The gene calls are TRBV6-2 or TRBV6-3 and TRBJ1-1; D possibly corresponds to TRBD1 (6 bases). The V gene lost 2 bases and the J gene lost 1 base, with 8 bases spanning the gap. The CDR3 is made up of 14 amino acids. Germline V gene sequence: CDR1 MNHEY, CDR2 SVGEGT. The CDR3, as DNA: TGTGCCAGCAGTTACAGGGGGGGGAACACTGAAGCTTTCTTT. Encoded protein: CASSYRGGNTEAFF.

The genes are TRBV4-1 and TRBJ1-3; 8 bases map to TRBD1. V lost 6 bases to trimming and J lost 4 bases; unmatched junction nucleotides: 8. This CDR3 is 15 amino acids long. Germline V gene data show CDR1 as MGHRA and CDR2 as YSYEKL. CDR3 in amino acids: CASRDRGSRGNTIYF. In DNA form, the CDR3 reads TGCGCCAGCAGAGACAGGGGCTCGAGGGGAAACACCATATATTTT.

V and J are TRBV28 and TRBJ1-2, with no clear D. CDR1 and CDR2 (germline): MDHEN, SYDVKM. CDR3 length: 12 residues. The ends were cut back, 5 bases at V and 8 bases at J, with 12 bases in the middle. The CDR3 spells CASSPPTRGYTF. DNA for the CDR3: TGTGCCAGCAGTCCTCCTACTCGGGGCTACACCTTC.

The rearrangement uses TRBV2 and TRBJ1-4; D might be TRBD1 (5 bases). Trimming took off 7 bases at V and 0 bases at J, with 12 bases between the two ends. Germline values: CDR1 SNHLY, CDR2 FYNNEI. The CDR3 runs to 15 residues. The CDR3 coding sequence is TGTGCCAGCATATTAGACAGATCAACTAATGAAAAACTGTTTTTT. Its translation is CASILDRSTNEKLFF.

V is TRBV7-2 and J is TRBJ2-2, with 8 bases fitting TRBD2. The CDR3 runs 16 residues. Trimming cost V 5 bases and J 7 bases; bases outside gene matches: 12. In germline, CDR1 is SGHTA, CDR2 FQGNSA. The CDR3 is CASSPRASGLRGELFF. The CDR3 region has the DNA TGTGCCAGCAGCCCCAGGGCTAGCGGGTTGCGCGGGGAGCTGTTTTTT.

Concerning this clone: One end of the junction does not line up with germline, which may come from a read error. This CDR3 reads CASSLTGGQETQYF. DNA of the CDR3: TGTGCTAGCAGCTTAACGGGGGGCCAAGAGACCCAGTACTTC. The chain links TRBV7-7 to TRBJ2-5, with 7 bases matching TRBD2. Looked up from germline, CDR1 is SSHAT and CDR2 is FNYEAQ (reference sequence). The CDR3 spans 14 residues.

The V call is TRBV10-1, the J call TRBJ2-5, with D possibly matching TRBD1 (6 bases). Germline assignment: CDR1 WNHNN and CDR2 SYGVQD (reference sequence). The CDR3 sequence is 15 residues long. V lost 0 bases and J 2 bases, leaving 10 bases between the germline ends. CDR3 loop: CASSESGALQETQYF. The CDR3 DNA is TGCGCCAGCAGTGAGTCGGGGGCCCTACAAGAGACCCAGTACTTC.

This chain connects TRBV24-1 to TRBJ2-5, with 9 bases aligning to TRBD1. The CDR3 sequence is 16 residues long. V trimming: 4 bases; J trimming: 9 bases; junction bases outside the gene matches: 14. CDR1 and CDR2 from the germline V gene are KGHDR and SFDVKD. In DNA form, the CDR3 reads TGTGCCACCAGTGACCCGGGACAGGGAGCGGCGGGGTCCCAGTACTTC. Protein product: CATSDPGQGAAGSQYF.

The chain couples TRBV3-1 (or the pseudogene TRBV3-2) to TRBJ2-7; D is unresolved. The CDR3 runs to 11 residues. The germline CDR1 and CDR2 sequences are LGHDT and YNNKEL (reference sequence). V lost 3 bases, J lost 4 bases, and 4 bases lay in between. The CDR3, as DNA: TGTGCCAGCAGCCACGGTTACGAGCAGTACTTC. Its translation is CASSHGYEQYF.

The genes are TRBV6-6 and TRBJ1-5; TRBD1 agrees at 7 bases. The CDR3 length is 15 residues. Trimming at V came to 10 bases and at J to 4 bases, leaving 13 bases not matched to a gene. Germline V CDR1 and CDR2: MNHNY, SVGAGI (reference sequence). The CDR3 region has the DNA TGTGCCACCAAAACCGGGACAGCCGAAAATCAGCCCCAGCATTTT. This translates into CATKTGTAENQPQHF.

J is TRBJ2-3 and V is TRBV7-2; 8 nucleotides agree with TRBD1. With V trimmed by 5 bases and J by 6 bases, 13 bases remained unmatched. The germline CDR1 and CDR2 sequences are SGHTA and FQGNSA. The CDR3 spans 16 residues. The CDR3 DNA reads TGTGCCAGCAGCCCGCAGGGGGCCGCGGTGGGGGATACGCAGTATTTT. Protein: CASSPQGAAVGDTQYF.

J is TRBJ1-6 and V is TRBV7-9; tentative D call: TRBD1 (6 bases). CDR1 is SEHNR, CDR2 FQNEAQ, per germline (reference sequence). This CDR3 is 16 amino acids long. V was shortened by 5 bases and J by 9 bases, with 20 bases between the two germline ends. Written as DNA, the CDR3 is TGTGCCAGCAGCCCCCCGCTAGTGGGGGCGGCTTCACCCCTCCACTTT. This sequence encodes CASSPPLVGAASPLHF.

V gene TRBV5-4 combines with J gene TRBJ1-1; 7 bases map to TRBD1. V was pared by 3 bases and J by 4 bases, with 6 bases of the junction left unmatched. The CDR3 loop spans 14 amino acids. Germline loops: CDR1 SGHNT, CDR2 YYREEE (reference sequence). The CDR3 DNA sequence: TGTGCCAGCAGCTACGACAGGGTAGGCACTGAAGCTTTCTTT. Translating gives CASSYDRVGTEAFF.

The rearrangement links TRBV11-3 to TRBJ2-2; unclear D gene. The germline V gene has CDR1 SGHNT and CDR2 YENEEA. Trimming removed 1 base at V and 4 bases at J, with 4 bases between. The CDR3 runs 13 residues. In DNA, the CDR3 is TGTGCCAGCAGCTTAGTGGCCACCGGGGAGCTGTTTTTT. Protein product: CASSLVATGELFF.

The count of this clone is one. The chain combines TRBV11-2 with TRBJ2-2, with D possibly matching TRBD1 (5 bases). Trimming took 1 base from V and 3 from J, leaving 6 bases between them. Per the germline V gene, CDR1 is SGHAT and CDR2 is FQNNGV. This CDR3 has 14 residues. The CDR3 coding sequence is TGTGCCAGCAGCTTAGTACAGGACACCGGGGAGCTGTTTTTT. Amino acids: CASSLVQDTGELFF. Based on the CDR3 plus reference TRBV11-2 and TRBJ2-2, the full variable domain is EAGVAQSPRYKIIEKRQSVAFWCNPISGHATLYWYQQILGQGPKLLIQFQNNGVVDDSQLPKDRFSAERLKGVDSTLKIQPAKLEDSAVYLCASSLVQDTGELFFGEGSRLTVL.

V is TRBV19 and J is TRBJ2-2, with a tentative D call TRBD1 (6 bases). CDR1 is LNHDA, CDR2 SQIVND, per germline (reference sequence). The CDR3 loop spans 16 amino acids. V was pared by 1 base and J by 2 bases, with 11 bases between. The CDR3 spells CASSIGARGNTGELFF. The CDR3 bases are TGTGCCAGTAGTATAGGGGCCAGGGGTAACACCGGGGAGCTGTTTTTT.

This chain links TRBV10-1 with TRBJ1-2, with a tentative D call TRBD1 (5 bases). Germline CDR1 and CDR2: WNHNN and SYGVQD (reference sequence). The V end was cut by 4 bases, the J end by 3 bases, with 9 bases between. CDR3 length: 13 residues. In DNA, the CDR3 is TGCGCCAGCAGTGTTTCCAGGGACTATGGCTACACCTTC. Amino acid sequence: CASSVSRDYGYTF.

The CDR3 protein is CASSGQGQGYGYTF. DNA for the CDR3: TGTGCCAGCAGTGGACAGGGCCAAGGGTATGGCTACACCTTC. V is TRBV2 and J is TRBJ1-2; 7 bases match TRBD1. The germline V gene has CDR1 SNHLY and CDR2 FYNNEI. V shed 4 bases, J shed 5 bases, and the junction held 7 bases outside the gene matches. The CDR3 totals 14 residues.

This chain links TRBV6-6 with TRBJ1-3; possibly TRBD1 for D (6 bases). Germline assignment: CDR1 MNHNY and CDR2 SVGAGI (reference sequence). The CDR3 is made up of 14 amino acids. V shed 7 bases and J shed 1 base, with 11 bases lying between them. The CDR3 DNA sequence: TGTGCCAGCAATCAACAGGGTTCTGGAAACACCATATATTTT. It encodes CASNQQGSGNTIYF.